These 7 T cell receptor beta chains came from one sample sequenced in a study of blood T cell repertoires in COVID-19. The protocol was immunoSEQ multiplex PCR, while the TCRdb copy is restricted to in-frame clones and leaves out a portion. Among about 380,000 clones listed, 85% were seen once. The source material was peripheral blood. The receptors were gathered from a young woman with acute or convalescent COVID-19.

The gene calls are TRBV19 and TRBJ1-2, with 10 bases aligning to TRBD1. The CDR3 has 15 amino acids. Germline V gene data show CDR1 as LNHDA and CDR2 as SQIVND (reference sequence). J lost 8 bases, V lost 4 bases, and 10 bases had no gene match. This chain's CDR3 is CASSSRDRGLRGYTF. The CDR3 nucleotides are TGTGCCAGTAGTAGCCGGGACAGGGGACTAAGAGGCTACACCTTC.

The rearrangement joins TRBV7-3 to TRBJ1-4; the D is unclear. This CDR3 has 15 residues. The ends were cut back, 2 bases at V and 7 bases at J, with 14 bases in the middle. CDR1 and CDR2 from the germline V gene are SGHTA and FQGTGA. CDR3 region: CASSLYRVMGEKLFF. The DNA for the CDR3 is TGTGCCAGCAGCTTATACCGGGTGATGGGTGAAAAACTGTTTTTT.

V and J are TRBV9 and TRBJ2-1; 8 positions agree with TRBD1. With V trimmed by 0 bases and J by 5 bases, 1 base remained unmatched. Germline loops: CDR1 SGDLS, CDR2 YYNGEE. The CDR3 spans 14 residues. CDR3: CASSVVQGDNEQFF. The CDR3 nucleotides are TGTGCCAGCAGCGTAGTACAGGGGGACAATGAGCAGTTCTTC.

This chain uses TRBV5-1 with TRBJ1-1; D may be TRBD1 (6 bases). V lost 4 bases to trimming and J lost 1 base, with 11 bases between them. Germline-derived CDR1 and CDR2 are SGHRS and YFSETQ. CDR3 length: 14 residues. The CDR3 DNA follows: TGCGCCAGCAGCCGGGACACCTGGAACACTGAAGCTTTCTTT. Translation: CASSRDTWNTEAFF.

The V call is TRBV24-1, the J call TRBJ2-5, with no clear D. V shed 4 bases and J shed 1 base, with 6 bases lying between them. Looked up from germline, CDR1 is KGHDR and CDR2 is SFDVKD. CDR3 length: 13 amino acids. This CDR3 reads CATSDSSQETQYF. The CDR3, as DNA: TGTGCCACCAGTGACTCGAGCCAAGAGACCCAGTACTTC.

This clone was seen more than once but under ten times. The sample contains more than one DNA sequence encoding this CDR3. V gene TRBV9 combines with J gene TRBJ2-3; 14 positions agree with TRBD2. From germline, CDR1 is SGDLS and CDR2 YYNGEE. Losses at the gene ends were 4 bases for V and 5 bases for J; bases not matched to a gene: 3. The CDR3 is 15 residues long. The CDR3 bases are TGTGCCAGCAGCCCGGGACTAGCGGGGGTAGATACGCAGTATTTT. Translation: CASSPGLAGVDTQYF.

The chain recombines TRBV25-1 with TRBJ1-3, with 12 positions matching TRBD1. The CDR3 is 15 residues long. The junction had 6 bases not matched to a gene; V was cut back by 4 bases and J by 8 bases. Germline V gives CDR1 MGHDK, CDR2 SYGVNS. The CDR3 reads CASSAPGQGADTIYF. CDR3 DNA sequence: TGTGCCAGCAGTGCTCCGGGACAGGGGGCAGACACCATATATTTT.